This T cell receptor beta chain was documented in a study of cytomegalovirus exposure and HLA in healthy donors. Whole-study findings and limits: The investigators catalogued 150 to 200 TCR beta chains as cytomegalovirus-associated. A prior analysis recorded that most TCR beta V segments were productive about 87% or about 30% of the time.

The CDR3 extends over 16 amino acids. Concerning this clone itself: The antigen remains undetermined.

This PCR relied on a set of 60 Vbeta primers and 13 Jbeta primers. The assay was immunoSEQ multiplex PCR, and TCRdb's table has in-frame clones only and misses some. The data show approximately 130,000 clones, roughly 80% seen once. The sequence was collected from a woman aged 40 to 49 in good health and CMV-seronegative. V is TRBV21-1 and J is TRBJ2-5; TRBD2 was called by the table and not checked on the DNA. TRBV21-1 is a recognized pseudogene. Sequenced material: PBMCs. This chain's CDR3 is CASSKWEGSWQETQYF. The CDR3 nucleotides are TGTGCCAGCAGCAAATGGGAGGGTAGTTGGCAAGAGACCCAGTACTTC.